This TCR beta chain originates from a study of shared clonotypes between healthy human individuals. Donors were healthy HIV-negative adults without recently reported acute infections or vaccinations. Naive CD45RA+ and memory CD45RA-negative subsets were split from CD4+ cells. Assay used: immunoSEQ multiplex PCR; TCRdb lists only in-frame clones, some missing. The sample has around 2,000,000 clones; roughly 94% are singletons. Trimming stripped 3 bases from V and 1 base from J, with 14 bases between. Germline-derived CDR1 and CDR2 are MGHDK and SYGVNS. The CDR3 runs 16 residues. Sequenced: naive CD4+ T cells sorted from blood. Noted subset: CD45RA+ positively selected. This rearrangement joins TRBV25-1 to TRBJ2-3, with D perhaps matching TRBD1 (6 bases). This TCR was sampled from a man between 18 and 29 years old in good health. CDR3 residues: CASSDSTGTGTDTQYF. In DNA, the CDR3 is TGTGCCAGCAGTGATTCAACAGGGACCGGCACAGATACGCAGTATTTT.